This T cell receptor (beta chain) was sequenced during a study of blood T cell repertoires in COVID-19. The CDR3 is 15 amino acids. Germline lookup yields CDR1 MNHEY and CDR2 SMNVEV (reference sequence). Trimming removed 5 bases from V and 4 bases from J; junction bases left unmatched: 7. Original data processing: Nucleated cell counts were estimated from reference gene primer amplification. Measured with immunoSEQ multiplex PCR; TCRdb has only the in-frame clones, and not every one. Clone size and V and J calls were adopted from that table, with D and trimming inferred from the DNA. This table has 200,000 to 300,000 clones, 80% to 90% appearing once.

The chain employs TRBV27 and TRBJ1-4; 7 positions agree with TRBD1. The TCR was taken from a man in his thirties or forties with active or convalescent COVID-19. The sequenced sample was peripheral blood. The DNA for the CDR3 is TGTGCCAGCAGTCCAGGGACAGCCGGTAATGAAAAACTGTTTTTT. It codes for CASSPGTAGNEKLFF.